This paragraph covers one T cell receptor beta chain sequence. What it binds is unknown. This sample is drawn from a study of cytomegalovirus exposure and HLA in healthy donors. Findings and limits, study-wide: Donors were assumed by presence/absence analyses to have roughly uniform sequencing depth. Cytomegalovirus-associated TCR beta chains were listed, numbering roughly 150.

CDR3 size: 14 residues. CDR1 and CDR2 from the germline V gene are MGHRA and YSYEKL. The germline V and J ends were trimmed by 0 bases and 2 bases, with 7 bases remaining between them. Vbeta (60) and Jbeta (13) primers were used in the PCR. Sequencing used immunoSEQ multiplex PCR; TCRdb keeps in-frame clones, though not all of them. The sample consists of 100,000 to 120,000 clones, 75% to 80% of them appearing once. The clonotype originates from a young woman in good health and CMV-seronegative. The chain couples TRBV4-1 to TRBJ1-2; perhaps TRBD1 as D (6 bases). Sequenced: PBMCs. This chain's CDR3 is CASSQDTGNYGYTF. The CDR3 DNA is TGCGCCAGCAGCCAAGACACAGGGAACTATGGCTACACCTTC.